One and the same sample provided the 6 T cell receptor beta chains below, sequenced in a study of T-cell reconstitution after alpha-beta-depleted transplantation in children. Construction of the TCRbeta library involved unique molecular identifiers. From the PCR reads, TCRdb called clonotypes with MiXCR, one entry per CDR3 protein. The sample lists 600,000 to 800,000 distinct CDR3 sequences, roughly 13% occurring once. The source was PBMCs, collected before TCRalphabeta/CD19-depleted stem cell transplant. These receptors came from a girl aged 2-10 years with congenital amegakaryocytic thrombocytopenia, due to receive a stem cell transplant.

The chain employs TRBV11-2 and TRBJ2-4; 7 bases fit TRBD2. With 1 base clipped from V and 1 base from J, the junction kept 7 bases outside the gene matches. Germline loops: CDR1 SGHAT, CDR2 FQNNGV. The CDR3 is 17 amino acids. The CDR3 reads CASSLVSGGVAKNIQYF. CDR3 DNA: TGTGCCAGCAGCTTAGTATCTGGGGGGGTGGCCAAAAACATTCAGTACTTC.

This chain links TRBV5-1 with TRBJ2-2; 7 nucleotides agree with TRBD1. Trimming at V came to 5 bases and at J to 0 bases, leaving 4 bases not matched to a gene. The germline gives CDR1 SGHRS, CDR2 YFSETQ. The CDR3 loop spans 15 amino acids. In nucleotides, the CDR3 is TGCGCCAGCAGGTGGGACAGCCCGAACACCGGGGAGCTGTTTTTT. This codes for CASRWDSPNTGELFF.

The chain carries TRBV10-2 and TRBJ2-1, with TRBD1 matching 10 bases. Germline CDR1 and CDR2: WSHSY and SAAADI. The CDR3 sequence is 12 residues long. The V segment lost 2 bases and the J segment 15 bases; nucleotides outside the gene matches: 4. CDR3 region: CASSEGTGDGFF. The CDR3 DNA reads as TGCGCCAGCAGTGAGGGGACAGGGGATGGGTTCTTC.

This clonotype was counted many times. The chain is built from TRBV11-1 and TRBJ2-1; unclear D gene. The germline V and J ends were trimmed by 1 base and 1 base, with 17 bases remaining between them. Germline lookup yields CDR1 SGHAT and CDR2 FQDESV (reference sequence). The CDR3 contains 18 residues. As DNA, the CDR3 is TGTGCCAGCAGCTTAGAATCGGCTCCGGACCGATCCTACAATGAGCAGTTCTTC. Amino acid sequence: CASSLESAPDRSYNEQFF.

This clonotype was seen at least ten times. V and J are TRBV29-1 and TRBJ2-3, with a possible D match to TRBD2 (5 bases). V was clipped by 4 bases and J by 8 bases, with 16 bases between them. Germline lookup yields CDR1 SQVTM and CDR2 ANQGSEA. This CDR3 comprises 13 residues. CDR3 DNA: TGCAGCGTTGTGGCTAGGGTGGGAGCTACGCAGTATTTT. Translation gives CSVVARVGATQYF.

This clonotype has ten or more counts. The chain carries TRBV6-1 and TRBJ2-1; weak D call: TRBD2 (6 bases). The germline V and J ends were trimmed by 6 bases and 8 bases, with 20 bases remaining between them. The length of the CDR3 is 15 residues. Germline V gives CDR1 MNHNS, CDR2 SASEGT. The CDR3 bases are TGTGCCAGCAGGCCGCCGGGACTGCCAAGAGATGAGCAGTTCTTC. Translated, it gives CASRPPGLPRDEQFF.